This is a list of T cell receptor beta chains from one sample in a study of cytomegalovirus exposure and HLA in healthy donors. Here immunoSEQ multiplex PCR was the method, and the copy in TCRdb shows in-frame clones only, minus some. The sample consists of some 150,000 clones, about 83% of them appearing once. The sample was PBMCs. These receptors were taken from a woman aged 25 to 45 in good health and CMV-seronegative. The CDR3 runs from the conserved cysteine through the conserved F or W. D genes are given only for firm matches. Clone size is not always given. Where it is, it says once, few, many or a class for expanded clones.

abundance	v_gene	d_gene	j_gene	CDR3aa	CDR3nt
NA	TRBV4-1	NA	TRBJ2-2	CASSLSGTGELFF	TGCGCCAGCAGCCTCAGCGGCACCGGGGAGCTGTTTTTT
NA	TRBV11-3	NA	TRBJ2-5	CASSSRQDGETQYF	TGTGCCAGCAGCTCGAGACAGGATGGAGAGACCCAGTACTTC
NA	TRBV7-9	TRBD2	TRBJ2-1	CASSPLHGTSGNYNEQFF	TGTGCCAGCAGCCCTCTCCACGGGACTAGCGGGAACTACAATGAGCAGTTCTTC
NA	TRBV28	NA	TRBJ1-4	CASKEVGQGREKLFF	TGTGCCAGCAAAGAAGTAGGGCAGGGGCGGGAAAAACTGTTTTTT
NA	TRBV2	TRBD1	TRBJ2-2	CASTPDRGGTGELFF	TGTGCCAGCACCCCGGACAGGGGAGGGACCGGGGAGCTGTTTTTT
NA	TRBV27	TRBD1	TRBJ2-1	CASSFRGQGWNEQFF	TGTGCCAGCAGTTTTAGGGGACAGGGGTGGAATGAGCAGTTCTTC
NA	TRBV25-1	TRBD2	TRBJ2-7	CASSEGLAGEYEQYF	TGTGCCAGCAGTGAGGGGCTAGCGGGAGAGTACGAGCAGTACTTC
NA	TRBV9	NA	TRBJ2-2	CASSLWGQNTGELFF	TGTGCCAGCAGCTTATGGGGGCAAAACACCGGGGAGCTGTTTTTT
NA	TRBV5-1	TRBD2	TRBJ2-2	CASSPIAGGNTGELFF	TGCGCCAGCAGCCCAATAGCGGGAGGGAACACCGGGGAGCTGTTTTTT
NA	TRBV29-1	NA	TRBJ2-7	CSVGGSVWNDEQYF	TGCAGCGTTGGAGGTAGCGTTTGGAACGACGAGCAGTACTTC
NA	TRBV30	NA	TRBJ2-1	CAWSRTGFWLAEYNEQFF	TGTGCCTGGTCTAGGACAGGGTTTTGGCTAGCGGAGTACAATGAGCAGTTCTTC
NA	TRBV6-4	TRBD1	TRBJ1-3	CASRDRQGSSGNTIYF	TGTGCCAGCAGAGATCGACAGGGTTCCTCTGGAAACACCATATATTTT
NA	TRBV30	NA	TRBJ2-3	CAWSPVDYTQYF	TGTGCCTGGAGTCCGGTTGACTATACGCAGTATTTT
NA	TRBV19	NA	TRBJ2-5	CASSTPNRKETQYF	TGTGCCAGTAGTACGCCCAACAGAAAAGAGACCCAGTACTTC
NA	TRBV18	NA	TRBJ1-5	CASSPGENQPQHF	TGTGCCAGCTCACCAGGGGAGAACCAGCCCCAGCATTTT
NA	TRBV2	TRBD2	TRBJ2-5	CASSPGLAGETQYF	TGTGCCAGCAGTCCGGGACTAGCGGGAGAGACCCAGTACTTC
once	TRBV6-1	TRBD2	TRBJ2-1	CASSVSGRAGNNEQFF	TGTGCCAGCAGTGTCAGCGGGAGGGCCGGTAACAATGAGCAGTTCTTC
NA	TRBV9	TRBD1	TRBJ2-5	CASSVGGQGWETQYF	TGTGCCAGCAGCGTGGGCGGACAGGGATGGGAGACCCAGTACTTC
NA	TRBV27	NA	TRBJ2-2	CASSSRVLRENTGELFF	TGTGCCAGCAGTTCCCGGGTTCTCCGGGAGAACACCGGGGAGCTGTTTTTT
NA	TRBV7-2	NA	TRBJ2-3	CASKGSVSTDTQYF	TGTGCCAGCAAGGGTAGCGTAAGCACAGATACGCAGTATTTT
NA	TRBV11-3	NA	TRBJ2-1	CASSLGVRSSYNEQFF	TGTGCCAGCAGCTTAGGAGTCCGGAGCTCCTACAATGAGCAGTTCTTC
NA	TRBV28	NA	TRBJ2-7	CASSSFYEQYF	TGTGCCAGCAGTTCCTTTTACGAGCAGTACTTC
NA	TRBV7-9	TRBD1	TRBJ2-5	CASSDPGQGQETQYF	TGTGCCAGCAGCGACCCGGGACAGGGCCAAGAGACCCAGTACTTC
few	TRBV6-6	NA	TRBJ2-7	CASSYLDGSYEQYF	TGTGCCAGCAGTTACCTAGACGGCTCCTACGAGCAGTACTTC
NA	TRBV6-5	TRBD1	TRBJ2-7	CASSRDRVVYEQYF	TGTGCCAGCAGCCGGGACAGGGTTGTATACGAGCAGTACTTC
NA	TRBV25-1	NA	TRBJ2-5	CASSEYVGGRETQYF	TGTGCCAGCAGTGAATATGTGGGGGGAAGGGAGACCCAGTACTTC
NA	TRBV19	TRBD1	TRBJ2-6	CASSIYSTGLPIISGANVLTF	TGTGCCAGTAGTATATATTCGACAGGGCTCCCCATCATCTCTGGGGCCAACGTCCTGACTTTC
NA	TRBV18	NA	TRBJ2-7	CASSPSVYEQYF	TGTGCCAGCTCACCTAGCGTGTACGAGCAGTACTTC
once	TRBV30	NA	TRBJ2-5	CAWSVGWAGQETQYF	TGTGCCTGGAGTGTAGGATGGGCAGGGCAAGAGACCCAGTACTTC
NA	TRBV30	TRBD2	TRBJ2-7	CAWTPSGRYEQYF	TGTGCCTGGACGCCTAGCGGGAGATACGAGCAGTACTTC
NA	TRBV4-1	NA	TRBJ2-3	CASSQDRGFTDTQYF	TGCGCCAGCAGCCAAGATAGGGGTTTCACAGATACGCAGTATTTT
NA	TRBV13	NA	TRBJ2-5	CASSHTIGEETQYF	TGTGCCAGCAGCCACACCATAGGGGAAGAGACCCAGTACTTC
NA	TRBV11-2	NA	TRBJ2-7	CASSTSGSEQYF	TGTGCCAGCAGCACATCCGGGTCCGAGCAGTACTTC
once	TRBV5-4	TRBD1	TRBJ2-5	CASSLQGAEETQYF	TGTGCCAGCAGTTTACAGGGGGCGGAAGAGACCCAGTACTTC
NA	TRBV19	NA	TRBJ2-5	CASSAGTLLGGETQYF	TGTGCCAGTAGCGCCGGGACACTCCTTGGTGGAGAGACCCAGTACTTC
once	TRBV5-1	NA	TRBJ1-2	CASSLDNGGDGYTF	TGCGCCAGCAGCTTGGACAACGGCGGGGATGGCTACACCTTC
NA	TRBV2	NA	TRBJ1-5	CASSPRGGELSNQPQHF	TGTGCCAGCAGTCCGAGGGGAGGGGAACTTAGCAATCAGCCCCAGCATTTT
NA	TRBV15	TRBD1	TRBJ1-3	CATSSPPGTVFSGNTIYF	TGTGCCACCAGCAGTCCGCCGGGGACAGTCTTCTCTGGAAACACCATATATTTT
NA	TRBV27	TRBD1	TRBJ1-6	CASRRDRASNSPLHF	TGTGCCAGCAGACGGGACAGGGCCTCAAATTCACCCCTCCACTTT
NA	TRBV7-8	TRBD2	TRBJ2-7	CASSLLAESYEQYF	TGTGCCAGCAGCTTACTAGCGGAATCCTACGAGCAGTACTTC
NA	TRBV10-3	TRBD2	TRBJ2-7	CAISPLAGVSEQYF	TGTGCCATCAGTCCCTTAGCGGGAGTGTCCGAGCAGTACTTC
NA	TRBV5-6	NA	TRBJ1-5	CASSLAGSSNQPQHF	TGTGCCAGCAGCCTTGCGGGGAGCAGCAATCAGCCCCAGCATTTT
NA	TRBV28	NA	TRBJ2-7	CASSLTTSYEQYF	TGTGCCAGCAGTTTAACGACTTCCTACGAGCAGTACTTC
NA	TRBV18	TRBD1	TRBJ1-3	CASSPGDRGHGNTIYF	TGTGCCAGCTCACCAGGAGACAGGGGGCATGGAAACACCATATATTTT
NA	TRBV15	TRBD1	TRBJ1-2	CATRDRGLYGYTF	TGTGCCACCAGGGACAGGGGTCTATATGGCTACACCTTC
NA	TRBV2	NA	TRBJ2-7	CASSQDSYEQYF	TGTGCCAGCAGCCAGGATTCCTACGAGCAGTACTTC
NA	TRBV6-5	TRBD1	TRBJ2-5	CASRRTGVETQYF	TGTGCCAGCAGACGGACAGGGGTTGAGACCCAGTACTTC
NA	TRBV7-6	NA	TRBJ1-3	CASSPLTGHSGNTIYF	TGTGCCAGCAGCCCTCTGACAGGTCACTCTGGAAACACCATATATTTT
once	TRBV11-2	NA	TRBJ1-4	CASSLARGSNEKLFF	TGTGCCAGCAGCTTAGCAAGGGGCTCAAATGAAAAACTGTTTTTT
NA	TRBV5-1	NA	TRBJ1-2	CASSRQDRFYGYTF	TGCGCCAGCAGCAGGCAGGACAGATTCTATGGCTACACCTTC
NA	TRBV4-2	NA	TRBJ2-7	CASSQEQQSWEQYF	TGTGCCAGCAGCCAAGAACAGCAGTCGTGGGAGCAGTACTTC
NA	TRBV12-5	TRBD1	TRBJ2-5	CASGFYPDRGETQYF	TGTGCTAGTGGTTTCTACCCGGACAGGGGAGAGACCCAGTACTTC